The 22 T cell receptor beta chains listed next were all sequenced from one sample in a study of human T cells and chemical hapten exposure. The time point here: patch test 1, 2 weeks after DPC sensitization. Treatment in this sample: therapeutic diphenylcyclopropenone sensitization with weekly scalp DPC. TCRdb independently ran MiXCR on the RACE reads; one entry per CDR3 protein. The repertoire holds 84,000 or so distinct CDR3 sequences, with about 10% as singletons. This specimen consisted of whole blood, obtained in connection with sensitization to the hapten diphenylcyclopropenone (DPC). The receptors shown here come from a man aged 35-49 years with alopecia areata. Some clones in this sample may be carry-over from other donors' samples.

The CDR3 nucleotides read TGTGCCAGCAGCTCTTGGACAGGGCCTTTGGGTGGCTACACCTTC. It specifies CASSSWTGPLGGYTF. V and J are TRBV7-2 and TRBJ1-2; 8 positions match TRBD1. The CDR3 is 15 amino acids. The germline gives CDR1 SGHTA, CDR2 FQGNSA. V trimming: 4 bases; J trimming: 7 bases; junction bases outside the gene matches: 11.

This clonotype was seen more than once but under ten times. The V call is TRBV6-2 or TRBV6-3, the J call TRBJ2-3; 7 nucleotides match TRBD2. This CDR3 comprises 16 residues. Trimming removed 2 bases from V and 2 bases from J; junction bases left unmatched: 7. Germline-derived CDR1 and CDR2 are MNHEY and SVGEGT. The CDR3 DNA reads TGTGCCAGCAGTTACCCCACGGGAGGCCTCACAGATACGCAGTATTTT. This translates into CASSYPTGGLTDTQYF.

CDR3 in DNA: TGTGCCAGCAGTTTGGCGCGGGCGGGCTCCTACAATGAGCAGTTCTTC. As protein: CASSLARAGSYNEQFF. The chain has TRBV12-3 or TRBV12-4 and TRBJ2-1; D is possibly TRBD2 (5 bases). Trimming cost V 3 bases and J 0 bases, with 12 bases left between them. This CDR3 spans 16 amino acids.

This clonotype occurred many times. The CDR3 sequence: CAWSTDGNTEAFF. The CDR3 bases are TGTGCCTGGAGCACTGACGGGAACACTGAAGCTTTCTTT. This sequence joins TRBV30 and TRBJ1-1; D is ambiguous. The CDR3 is 13 residues long. Germline CDR1 and CDR2: GTSNPN and SVGIG (reference sequence). V lost 3 bases, J lost 1 base, and 9 bases lay in between.

This clonotype has just a few counts. The V gene is TRBV6-5, the J gene TRBJ1-2; tentatively, D is TRBD1 (6 bases). The CDR3 sequence is 13 residues long. Germline CDR1 and CDR2: MNHEY and SVGAGI. V shed 5 bases and J shed 8 bases, with 15 bases lying between them. CDR3 in amino acids: CASSPPGGEGYTF. The CDR3 coding sequence is TGTGCCAGCAGTCCTCCCGGGGGCGAAGGCTACACCTTC.

This chain uses TRBV2 with TRBJ2-7; no clear D. Germline V CDR1 and CDR2: SNHLY, FYNNEI. This CDR3 spans 13 amino acids. V was pared by 0 bases and J by 3 bases, with 6 bases between. This chain's CDR3 is CASSEAGLYEQYV. CDR3 in DNA: TGTGCCAGCAGTGAAGCCGGGCTCTACGAGCAGTACGTC.

At least ten counts were recorded for this clonotype. The chain joins TRBV6-6 to TRBJ2-3, with a tentative D call TRBD1 (6 bases). The CDR3 loop spans 13 amino acids. Germline V lookup: CDR1 MNHNY, CDR2 SVGAGI (reference sequence). Between the trimmed V and J ends, which lost 7 bases and 1 base, there was a span of 9 bases. The CDR3 region has the DNA TGTGCCAGCACGAGACAGGGCACAGATACGCAGTATTTT. This translates into CASTRQGTDTQYF.

This rearrangement joins TRBV9 to TRBJ1-1, with 9 bases fitting TRBD1. Germline CDR1 and CDR2: SGDLS and YYNGEE. The V gene end was trimmed by 6 bases and the J gene end by 5 bases; junction bases not matched to a gene: 8. The CDR3 extends over 14 amino acids. The DNA of the CDR3 is TGTGCCAGCACCAAACAGGGGGCTGGGACTGAAGCTTTCTTT. Protein: CASTKQGAGTEAFF.

This clonotype was counted between two and nine times. The gene calls are TRBV3-1 and TRBJ2-5; no clear D. CDR3 length: 14 amino acids. V dropped 2 bases and J dropped 1 base, with 8 bases sitting between them. Germline V gene data show CDR1 as LGHDT and CDR2 as YNNKEL (reference sequence). Here the CDR3 reads CASSQRHSQETQYF. Written as DNA, the CDR3 is TGTGCCAGCAGCCAACGACACAGCCAAGAGACCCAGTACTTC.

This chain uses TRBV5-4 with TRBJ1-3, with unresolved D. Germline assignment: CDR1 SGHNT and CDR2 YYREEE (reference sequence). CDR3 length: 13 residues. V shed 6 bases and J shed 2 bases, with 9 bases lying between them. CDR3 protein: CASNSWTGNTIYF. CDR3 nucleotides: TGTGCCAGCAACTCATGGACTGGAAACACCATATATTTT.

This clonotype has more than one count but fewer than ten. This chain links TRBV7-2 with TRBJ1-5; D is undetermined. Germline V gene data show CDR1 as SGHTA and CDR2 as FQGNSA. V lost 0 bases and J lost 0, with 9 bases in between. The CDR3 contains 16 residues. The chain's CDR3 is CASSLAGRYSNQPQHF. The CDR3 DNA reads TGTGCCAGCAGCTTAGCAGGGCGTTATAGCAATCAGCCCCAGCATTTT.

This clonotype has at least ten counts. V usage is TRBV30 and J usage is TRBJ1-1; D ambiguous. The germline V gene has CDR1 GTSNPN and CDR2 SVGIG (reference sequence). V gave up 8 bases and J gave up 0 bases, with 13 bases separating them. The length of the CDR3 is 13 residues. The CDR3 coding sequence is TGTGCCCAACGTCCCAGTTTGAACACTGAAGCTTTCTTT. This encodes CAQRPSLNTEAFF.

For this clonotype: A read error may account for a junction end that differs from germline. V usage is TRBV5-4 and J usage is TRBJ1-3; a possible D gene is TRBD1 (6 bases). CDR1 is SGHNT, CDR2 YYREEE, per germline (reference sequence). CDR3 length equals 15 residues. The CDR3, as DNA: TGTGGCAGCAGCTTGACAGGCCTCTCTGGAAACACCATATATTTT. As protein: CGSSLTGLSGNTIYF.

Many counts were recorded for this clonotype. The chain links TRBV15 to TRBJ2-1; D might be TRBD1 (5 bases). Germline CDR1 is LNHNV and CDR2 is YYDKDF (reference sequence). CDR3 length: 15 amino acids. Trimming cost V 0 bases and J 8 bases, with 14 bases left between them. The CDR3 reads CATSRDRTGWDEQFF. CDR3 coding DNA: TGTGCCACCAGCAGAGATCGCACAGGCTGGGATGAGCAGTTCTTC.

This clonotype has only a few counts. CDR3 in amino acids: CASSLTDSSNYGYTF. The CDR3 DNA reads as TGTGCCAGCAGCTTAACGGACTCCAGTAACTATGGCTACACCTTC. The genes are TRBV7-6 and TRBJ1-2, with D hard to call. Germline assignment: CDR1 SGHVS and CDR2 FNYEAQ. This CDR3 spans 15 amino acids. Trimming removed 2 bases at V and 1 base at J, with 11 bases between.

A few counts support this clonotype. This chain links TRBV6-6 with TRBJ1-2; D remains unclear. Germline lookup yields CDR1 MNHNY and CDR2 SVGAGI (reference sequence). This CDR3 region has 12 residues. Trimming shortened V by 7 bases and J by 2 bases, and 8 bases separated the two germline ends. The CDR3 sequence: CASKDRNYGYTF. In nucleotides, the CDR3 is TGTGCCAGCAAGGATAGGAACTATGGCTACACCTTC.

The CDR3 is CASSLLSSGRFYEQYF. The CDR3 DNA is TGTGCCAGCAGTTTATTGTCTAGCGGGAGATTCTACGAGCAGTACTTC. The gene calls are TRBV28 and TRBJ2-7; TRBD2 aligns across 10 bases. Germline V gene data show CDR1 as MDHEN and CDR2 as SYDVKM. The J segment lost 3 bases and the V segment lost 1 base, leaving 6 bases of the junction unmatched. There are 16 residues in the CDR3.

This clonotype was seen many times. V is TRBV6-2 or TRBV6-3 and J is TRBJ1-1; D remains ambiguous. The CDR3 is made up of 14 amino acids. CDR1 MNHEY and CDR2 SVGEGT come from the germline V gene. V was shortened by 2 bases and J by 0 bases, with 7 bases between the two germline ends. CDR3 coding DNA: TGTGCCAGCAGTTACACTGGGATGAACACTGAAGCTTTCTTT. It is translated as CASSYTGMNTEAFF.

This clonotype showed up just a few times. The chain links TRBV7-2 to TRBJ2-5; 9 nucleotides line up with TRBD1. J lost 7 bases, V lost 1 base, and 22 bases had no gene match. This CDR3 comprises 20 residues. From germline, CDR1 is SGHTA and CDR2 FQGNSA. As DNA, the CDR3 is TGTGCCAGCAGCTTAGGAGTCCCATCTCCTACAGGGGGCGAGGGAGGGACCCAGTACTTC. This codes for CASSLGVPSPTGGEGGTQYF.

This chain joins TRBV28 and TRBJ2-7; 12 bases fit TRBD2. The germline CDR1 and CDR2 sequences are MDHEN and SYDVKM. The CDR3 totals 15 residues. After removal of 2 bases from V and 3 bases from J, the junction contained 2 bases not matched to a gene. The CDR3 coding sequence is TGTGCCAGCAGTTTAACGACTAGCGGGAGCTACGAGCAGTACTTC. Its protein is CASSLTTSGSYEQYF.

There are a few counts of this clonotype. Relative to the germline gene, one junction end is altered; a read error may explain this. The rearrangement uses TRBV5-1 and TRBJ2-3, with D possibly matching TRBD2 (5 bases). The germline V gene encodes CDR1 SGHRS and CDR2 YFSETQ. CDR3 length: 14 residues. The CDR3 is CASSLEEGTYTQYF. CDR3 nucleotides: TGCGCCAGCAGCTTGGAAGAGGGCACATATACGCAGTATTTT.

The V call is TRBV29-1, the J call TRBJ2-5, with 8 bases matching TRBD1. The CDR3 is 15 amino acids. Trimming at V came to 1 base and at J to 4 bases, leaving 8 bases not matched to a gene. Germline V gene lookup returns CDR1 SQVTM and CDR2 ANQGSEA. This CDR3 reads CSVEVGQGATETQYF. The CDR3 DNA reads as TGCAGCGTTGAAGTCGGGCAGGGGGCCACAGAGACCCAGTACTTC. The full variable domain, rest sourced from reference TRBV29-1 and TRBJ2-5, is SAVISQKPSRDICQRGTSLTIQCQVDSQVTMMFWYRQQPGQSLTLIATANQGSEATYESGFVIDKFPISRPNLTFSTLTVSNMSPEDSSIYLCSVEVGQGATETQYFGPGTRLLVL.